This TCR beta chain was identified during a study of high-grade serous ovarian cancer treatment subgroups. Study information: Mean per sample: about 14,000 reads, around 7,300 unique TCR beta rearrangements. Notes on the study in general: TCR relatedness rose with neoantigen level and trended with mutation load. Different patients shared almost no repertoire; same-patient tumors shared about 0.095 to 0.85.

V lost 1 base and J lost 4, with 1 base in between. Germline loops: CDR1 DFQATT, CDR2 SNEGSKA (reference sequence). This CDR3 comprises 11 residues. Comments on this clone: Its cognate antigen is unknown.

Tumor samples were taken before definitive surgery or chemotherapy. Data came from immunoSEQ multiplex PCR; TCRdb stores just in-frame clones and leaves some out. The data show 5,000 or so clones, 60% to 75% seen once. The chain has TRBV20-1 and TRBJ2-2; D unclear. The receptor's source is a human donor with high-grade serous ovarian cancer. The sample consisted of tumor tissue. Here the CDR3 reads CSARGTGELFF. CDR3 nucleotide sequence: TGCAGTGCTAGAGGCACCGGGGAGCTGTTTTTT.